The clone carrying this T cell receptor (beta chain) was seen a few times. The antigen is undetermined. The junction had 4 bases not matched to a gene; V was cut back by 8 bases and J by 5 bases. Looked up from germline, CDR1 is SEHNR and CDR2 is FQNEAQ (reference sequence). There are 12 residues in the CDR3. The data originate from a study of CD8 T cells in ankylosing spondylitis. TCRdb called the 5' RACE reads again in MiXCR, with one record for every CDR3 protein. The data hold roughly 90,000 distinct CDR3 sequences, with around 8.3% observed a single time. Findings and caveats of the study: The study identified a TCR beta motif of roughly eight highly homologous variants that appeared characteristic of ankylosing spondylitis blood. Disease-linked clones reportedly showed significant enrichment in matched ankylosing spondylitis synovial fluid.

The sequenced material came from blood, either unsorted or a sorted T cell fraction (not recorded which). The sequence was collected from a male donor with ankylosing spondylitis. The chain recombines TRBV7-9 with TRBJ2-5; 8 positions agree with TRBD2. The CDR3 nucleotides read TGTGCCAGCCTCCGGGAGGGGGAGACCCAGTACTTC. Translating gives CASLREGETQYF. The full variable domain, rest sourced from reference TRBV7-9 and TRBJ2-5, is DTGVSQNPRHKITKRGQNVTFRCDPISEHNRLYWYRQTLGQGPEFLTYFQNEAQLEKSRLLSDRFSAERPKGSFSTLEIQRTEQGDSAMYLCASLREGETQYFGPGTRLLVL.